Listed below are T cell receptor beta chains from one sample, sequenced in a study of shared clonotypes between healthy human individuals. Clones were sequenced by immunoSEQ multiplex PCR, and TCRdb holds only the in-frame ones, with some missing. The table shows about 560,000 clones, with around 80% occurring only once. Sequencing was performed on PBMCs. These TCRs come from a woman aged 40 to 55 in good health. Some clones in this sample may be carry-over from other donors' samples. CDR3s include the opening cysteine and the closing phenylalanine or tryptophan. D genes are given only for firm matches. A row's size may be missing; if present it is once, few, many or a size class.

clone size	V gene	D gene	J gene	CDR3 DNA	CDR3 protein
medium-sized	TRBV19	.	TRBJ1-4	TGTGCCAGTAGTATACCCGGACTCGGAGCGCAAGCACTGTTTTTT	CASSIPGLGAQALFF
.	TRBV12-2	.	TRBJ2-7	TGTGCAAGTCGCTTAAAGATTGGACTAGCGGGAGTAGGCGAGCAGTACTTC	CASRLKIGLAGVGEQYF
.	TRBV4-3	TRBD1	TRBJ2-1	TGCGCCAGCGGGATCGAACAGGGGCGCCAGCAGTTCTTC	CASGIEQGRQQFF
.	TRBV29-1	.	TRBJ2-5	TGCAGCGTTGAAGAACGACGGGGAAGGGAGACCCAGTACTTC	CSVEERRGRETQYF
.	TRBV30	TRBD1	TRBJ1-5	TGTGCCTGGAGTGTCACAGGGGGTCAGCCCCAGCATTTT	CAWSVTGGQPQHF
once	TRBV4-3	TRBD1	TRBJ2-1	TGCGCCAGCAGCCAGGAGACAGGGAGCTACAATGAGCAGTTCTTC	CASSQETGSYNEQFF
.	TRBV7-3	.	TRBJ2-1	TGTGCCAGCAGCTTAGGGGGAAAAAGGAGGAATGAGCAGTTCTTC	CASSLGGKRRNEQFF
.	TRBV7-6	.	TRBJ2-2	TGTGCCAGCAGCTCCCTCCCCGCAGGACCCTACCTGAACACCGGGGAGCTGTTTTTT	CASSSLPAGPYLNTGELFF
.	TRBV4-2	.	TRBJ2-1	TGTGCCAGCAGCCAAGAGGAACCTAGCCCCTACAATGAGCAGTTCTTC	CASSQEEPSPYNEQFF
once	TRBV23-1	.	TRBJ2-7	TGCGCCAGCAGTCAATCGAAGGGGGCCTACGAGCAGTACTTC	CASSQSKGAYEQYF
.	TRBV23-1	TRBD1	TRBJ2-1	TGCGCCAGGGCCCCCGGGACAGGAGCCCCGGGAAGTGTCAATGAGCAGTTCTTC	CARAPGTGAPGSVNEQFF
.	TRBV7-9	TRBD2	TRBJ2-1	TGTGCCAGCAGCTTAGAAGCGGCGACTAGCGGGCGAACCTACAATGAGCAGTTCTTC	CASSLEAATSGRTYNEQFF
.	TRBV5-1	TRBD1	TRBJ1-1	TGCGCCAGCAGATACCGGACAGGGTGGAGGGACACTGAAGCTTTCTTT	CASRYRTGWRDTEAFF
few	TRBV7-3	.	TRBJ2-1	TGTGCCAGCAGCTTTCAGGGGAGCAATGAGCAGTTCTTC	CASSFQGSNEQFF
.	TRBV28	.	TRBJ2-3	TGTGCCAGCAGGCTGGGGACGCAGTATTTT	CASRLGTQYF
.	TRBV2	.	TRBJ1-3	TGTGCCAGCAAGCCCGGGGAAAGTGGAAACACCATATATTTT	CASKPGESGNTIYF
.	TRBV14	.	TRBJ2-6	TGTGCCAGCAGCCAAGGGTTCAGGGGCTTGGCTGGGGCCAACGTCCTGACTTTC	CASSQGFRGLAGANVLTF